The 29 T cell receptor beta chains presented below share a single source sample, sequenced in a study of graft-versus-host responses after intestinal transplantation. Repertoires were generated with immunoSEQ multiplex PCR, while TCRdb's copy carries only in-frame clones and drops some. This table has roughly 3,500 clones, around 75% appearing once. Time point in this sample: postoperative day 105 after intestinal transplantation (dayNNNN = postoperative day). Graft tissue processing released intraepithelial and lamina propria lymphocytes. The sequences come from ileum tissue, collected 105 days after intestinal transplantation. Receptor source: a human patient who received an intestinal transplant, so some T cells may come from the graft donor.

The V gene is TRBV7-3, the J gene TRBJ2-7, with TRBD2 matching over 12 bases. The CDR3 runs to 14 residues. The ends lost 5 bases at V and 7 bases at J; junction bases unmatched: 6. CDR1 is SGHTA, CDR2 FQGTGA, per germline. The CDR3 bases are TGTGCCAGCAGCCCTTCAGGGACTAGCGGGGAGCAGTACTTC. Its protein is CASSPSGTSGEQYF.

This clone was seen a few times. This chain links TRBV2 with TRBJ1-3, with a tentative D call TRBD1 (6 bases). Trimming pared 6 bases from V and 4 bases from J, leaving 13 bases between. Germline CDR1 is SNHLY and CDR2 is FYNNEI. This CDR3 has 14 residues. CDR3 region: CASSPTGNGNTIYF. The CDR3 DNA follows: TGTGCCAGCAGCCCCACAGGGAACGGAAACACCATATATTTT.

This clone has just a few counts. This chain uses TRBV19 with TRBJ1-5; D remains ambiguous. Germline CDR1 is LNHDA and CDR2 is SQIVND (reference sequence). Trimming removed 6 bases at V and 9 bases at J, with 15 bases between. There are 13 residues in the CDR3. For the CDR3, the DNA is TGTGCCAGTAGGATGACGGACCTAGGGCCCCAGCATTTT. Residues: CASRMTDLGPQHF.

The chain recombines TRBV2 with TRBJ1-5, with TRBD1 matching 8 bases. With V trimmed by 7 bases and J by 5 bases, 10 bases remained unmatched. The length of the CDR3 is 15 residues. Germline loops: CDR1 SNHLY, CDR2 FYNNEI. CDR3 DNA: TGTGCCAGCAACCAAGACAGGGGAATTGATCAGCCCCAGCATTTT. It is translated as CASNQDRGIDQPQHF.

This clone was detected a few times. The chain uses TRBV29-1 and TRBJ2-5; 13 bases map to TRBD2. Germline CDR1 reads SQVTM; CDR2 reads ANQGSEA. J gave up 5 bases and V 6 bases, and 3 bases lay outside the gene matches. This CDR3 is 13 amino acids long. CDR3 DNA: TGCAGCGTAGGACTAGCGGGAGTGGAGACCCAGTACTTC. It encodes CSVGLAGVETQYF. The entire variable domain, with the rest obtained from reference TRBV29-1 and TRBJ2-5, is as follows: SAVISQKPSRDICQRGTSLTIQCQVDSQVTMMFWYRQQPGQSLTLIATANQGSEATYESGFVIDKFPISRPNLTFSTLTVSNMSPEDSSIYLCSVGLAGVETQYFGPGTRLLVL.

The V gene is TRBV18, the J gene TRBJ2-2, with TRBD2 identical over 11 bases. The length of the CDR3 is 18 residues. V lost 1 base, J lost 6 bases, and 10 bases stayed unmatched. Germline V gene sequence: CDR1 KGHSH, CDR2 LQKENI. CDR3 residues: CASSPQSGTSGIAGELFF. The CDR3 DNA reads TGTGCCAGCTCACCACAATCCGGGACTAGCGGAATTGCCGGGGAGCTGTTTTTT. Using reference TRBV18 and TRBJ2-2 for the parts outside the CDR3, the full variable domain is NAGVMQNPRHLVRRRGQEARLRCSPMKGHSHVYWYRQLPEEGLKFMVYLQKENIIDESGMPKERFSAEFPKEGPSILRIQQVVRGDSAAYFCASSPQSGTSGIAGELFFGEGSRLTVL.

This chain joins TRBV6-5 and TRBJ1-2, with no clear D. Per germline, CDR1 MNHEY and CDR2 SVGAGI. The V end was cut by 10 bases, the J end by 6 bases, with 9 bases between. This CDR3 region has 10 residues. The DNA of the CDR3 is TGTGCCACATTCCCCGATGGCTACACCTTC. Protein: CATFPDGYTF.

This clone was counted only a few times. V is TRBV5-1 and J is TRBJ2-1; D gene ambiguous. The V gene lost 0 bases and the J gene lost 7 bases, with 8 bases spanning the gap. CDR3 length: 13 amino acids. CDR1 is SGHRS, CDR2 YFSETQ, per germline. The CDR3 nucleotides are TGCGCCAGCAGCTTGGGGCAGTTGAATGAGCAGTTCTTC. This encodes CASSLGQLNEQFF. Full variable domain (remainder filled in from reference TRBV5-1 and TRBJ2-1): KAGVTQTPRYLIKTRGQQVTLSCSPISGHRSVSWYQQTPGQGLQFLFEYFSETQRNKGNFPGRFSGRQFSNSRSEMNVSTLELGDSALYLCASSLGQLNEQFFGPGTRLTVL.

This chain's CDR3 is CASALAYEQYF. The CDR3 nucleotides are TGTGCTAGTGCCTTGGCTTACGAGCAGTACTTC. The J gene is TRBJ2-7, the V gene TRBV12-5; D is unclear. In germline, CDR1 is LGHNT, CDR2 FRNRAP. V lost 7 bases, J lost 4 bases, and 8 bases lay in between. There are 11 residues in the CDR3.

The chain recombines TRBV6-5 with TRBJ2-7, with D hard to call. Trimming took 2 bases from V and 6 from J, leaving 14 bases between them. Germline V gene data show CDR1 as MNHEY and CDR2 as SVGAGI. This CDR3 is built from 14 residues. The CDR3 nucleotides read TGTGCCAGCAGTTACCAGTACGGCGCGTCCGAGCAGTACTTC. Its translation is CASSYQYGASEQYF.

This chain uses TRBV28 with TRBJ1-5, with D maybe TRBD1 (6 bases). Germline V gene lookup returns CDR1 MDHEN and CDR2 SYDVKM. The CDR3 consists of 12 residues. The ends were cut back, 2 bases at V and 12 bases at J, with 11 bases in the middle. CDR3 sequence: CASSLGTRDQHF. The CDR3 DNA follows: TGTGCCAGCAGTTTAGGGACAAGGGACCAGCATTTT.

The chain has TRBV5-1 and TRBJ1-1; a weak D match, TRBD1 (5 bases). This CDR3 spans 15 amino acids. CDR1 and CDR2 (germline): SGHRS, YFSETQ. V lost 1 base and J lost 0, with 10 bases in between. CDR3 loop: CASSLRGHLNTEAFF. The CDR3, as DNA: TGCGCCAGCAGCTTGCGAGGACACCTGAACACTGAAGCTTTCTTT.

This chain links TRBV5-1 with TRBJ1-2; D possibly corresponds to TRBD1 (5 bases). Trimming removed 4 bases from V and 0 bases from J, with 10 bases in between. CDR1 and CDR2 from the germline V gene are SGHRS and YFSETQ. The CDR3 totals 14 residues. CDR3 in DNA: TGCGCCAGCAGCGAGACAGTTACTAACTATGGCTACACCTTC. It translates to CASSETVTNYGYTF.

CDR3 coding DNA: TGTGCCAGCAGCTTGGAGGCAGGGAGTAATGAAAAACTGTTTTTT. It encodes CASSLEAGSNEKLFF. The V gene is TRBV5-4, the J gene TRBJ1-4, with TRBD1 as a possible D gene (5 bases). Germline V CDR1 and CDR2: SGHNT, YYREEE (reference sequence). This CDR3 is 15 amino acids long. V was cut by 0 bases and J by 4 bases, with 10 bases left in between. Full variable domain (missing parts from reference TRBV5-4 and TRBJ1-4): ETGVTQSPTHLIKTRGQQVTLRCSSQSGHNTVSWYQQALGQGPQFIFQYYREEENGRGNFPPRFSGLQFPNYSSELNVNALELDDSALYLCASSLEAGSNEKLFFGSGTQLSVL.

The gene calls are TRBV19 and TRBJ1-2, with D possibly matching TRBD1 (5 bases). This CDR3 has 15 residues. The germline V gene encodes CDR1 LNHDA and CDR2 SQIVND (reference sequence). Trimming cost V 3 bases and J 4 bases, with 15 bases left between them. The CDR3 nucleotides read TGTGCCAGTAGTATGGGGGGTGACAGTTCCTATGGCTACACCTTC. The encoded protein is CASSMGGDSSYGYTF.

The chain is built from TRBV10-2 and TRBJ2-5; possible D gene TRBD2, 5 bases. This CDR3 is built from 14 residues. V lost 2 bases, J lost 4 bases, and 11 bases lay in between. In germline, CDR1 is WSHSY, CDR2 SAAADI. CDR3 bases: TGCGCCAGCAGTGAGGCTAGCCTTCCAGAGACCCAGTACTTC. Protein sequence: CASSEASLPETQYF.

The DNA of the CDR3 is TGTGCCAGCACCGGGACTAGCGCCTACAATGAGCAGTTCTTC. Translated: CASTGTSAYNEQFF. This chain connects TRBV2 to TRBJ2-1; TRBD2 matches at 10 bases. The CDR3 spans 14 residues. In germline, CDR1 is SNHLY, CDR2 FYNNEI. J gave up 2 bases and V 7 bases, and 2 bases lay outside the gene matches.

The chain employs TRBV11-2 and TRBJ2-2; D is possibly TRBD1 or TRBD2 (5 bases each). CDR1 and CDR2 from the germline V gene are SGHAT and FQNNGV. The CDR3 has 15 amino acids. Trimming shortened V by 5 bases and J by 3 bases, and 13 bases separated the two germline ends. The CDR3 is CASSREGSHTGELFF. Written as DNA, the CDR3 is TGTGCCAGCAGCCGCGAGGGGTCCCACACCGGGGAGCTGTTTTTT.

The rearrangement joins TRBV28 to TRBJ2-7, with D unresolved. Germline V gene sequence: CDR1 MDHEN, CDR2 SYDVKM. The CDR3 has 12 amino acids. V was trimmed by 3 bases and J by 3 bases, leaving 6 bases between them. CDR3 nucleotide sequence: TGTGCCAGCAGTTTTTGGGGCTACGAGCAGTACTTC. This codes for CASSFWGYEQYF. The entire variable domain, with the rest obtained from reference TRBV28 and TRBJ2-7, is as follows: DVKVTQSSRYLVKRTGEKVFLECVQDMDHENMFWYRQDPGLGLRLIYFSYDVKMKEKGDIPEGYSVSREKKERFSLILESASTNQTSMYLCASSFWGYEQYFGPGTRLTVT.

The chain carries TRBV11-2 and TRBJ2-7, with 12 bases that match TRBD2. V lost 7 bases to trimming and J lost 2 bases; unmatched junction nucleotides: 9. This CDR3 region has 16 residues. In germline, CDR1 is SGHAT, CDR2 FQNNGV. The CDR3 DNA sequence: TGTGCCAGCACCCTAGCGGGAGGGAGGAAGCCCTACGAGCAGTACTTC. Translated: CASTLAGGRKPYEQYF.

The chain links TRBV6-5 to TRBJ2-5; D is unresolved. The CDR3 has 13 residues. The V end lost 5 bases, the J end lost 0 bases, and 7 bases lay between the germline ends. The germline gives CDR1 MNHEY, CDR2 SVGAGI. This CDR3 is CASSIPYQETQYF. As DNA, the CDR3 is TGTGCCAGCAGTATCCCGTACCAAGAGACCCAGTACTTC.

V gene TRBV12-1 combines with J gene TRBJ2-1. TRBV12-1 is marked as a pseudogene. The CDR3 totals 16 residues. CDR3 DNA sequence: TGTGCCAGCAGCTTTTCTGGCGAAGGTCCTTACAATGAGCAGTTCTTC. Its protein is CASSFSGEGPYNEQFF.

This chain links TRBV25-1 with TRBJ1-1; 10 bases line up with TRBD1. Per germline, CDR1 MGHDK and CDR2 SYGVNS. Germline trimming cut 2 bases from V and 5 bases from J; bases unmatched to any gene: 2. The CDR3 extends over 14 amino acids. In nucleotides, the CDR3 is TGTGCCAGCAGTGAAGGGACAGGGGAAACTGAAGCTTTCTTT. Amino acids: CASSEGTGETEAFF. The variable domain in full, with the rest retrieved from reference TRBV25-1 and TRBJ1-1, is EADIYQTPRYLVIGTGKKITLECSQTMGHDKMYWYQQDPGMELHLIHYSYGVNSTEKGDLSSESTVSRIRTEHFPLTLESARPSHTSQYLCASSEGTGETEAFFGQGTRLTVV.

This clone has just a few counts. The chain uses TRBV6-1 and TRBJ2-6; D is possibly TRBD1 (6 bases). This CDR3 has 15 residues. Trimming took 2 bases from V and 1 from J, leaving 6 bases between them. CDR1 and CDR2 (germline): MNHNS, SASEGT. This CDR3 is CASSEQGSGANVLTF. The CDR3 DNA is TGTGCCAGCAGTGAACAGGGGTCTGGGGCCAACGTCCTGACTTTC.

CDR3 region: CASRDTLATVLDEQYF. CDR3 DNA sequence: TGTGCCAGCAGGGACACGTTAGCTACAGTGTTAGACGAGCAGTACTTC. V gene TRBV21-1 combines with J gene TRBJ2-7; the D call TRBD1 from the table was never checked on the DNA. TRBV21-1 is an annotated pseudogene. The CDR3 has 16 residues.

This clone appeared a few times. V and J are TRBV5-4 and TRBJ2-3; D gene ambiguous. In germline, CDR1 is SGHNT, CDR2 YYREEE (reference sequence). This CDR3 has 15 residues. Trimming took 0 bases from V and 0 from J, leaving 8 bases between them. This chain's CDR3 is CASSLGVTSTDTQYF. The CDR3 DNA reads TGTGCCAGCAGCTTGGGGGTAACTAGCACAGATACGCAGTATTTT.

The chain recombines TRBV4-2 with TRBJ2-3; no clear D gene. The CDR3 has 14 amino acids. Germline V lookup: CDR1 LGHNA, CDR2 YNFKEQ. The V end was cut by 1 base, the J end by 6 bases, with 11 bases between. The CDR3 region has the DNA TGTGCCAGCAGCCAAGGGGTTCAGGCCGATACGCAGTATTTT. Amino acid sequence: CASSQGVQADTQYF.

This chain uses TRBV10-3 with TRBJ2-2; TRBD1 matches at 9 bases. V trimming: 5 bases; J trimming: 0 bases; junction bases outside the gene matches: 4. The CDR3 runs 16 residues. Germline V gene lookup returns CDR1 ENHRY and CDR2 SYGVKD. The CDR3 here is CAISKGQGTNTGELFF. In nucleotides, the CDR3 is TGTGCCATCAGTAAGGGACAGGGAACGAACACCGGGGAGCTGTTTTTT.

The CDR3 spells CASSVHSGREYNEQFF. The CDR3 DNA is TGTGCCAGCAGCGTCCATAGCGGGAGGGAATACAATGAGCAGTTCTTC. The chain is built from TRBV7-2 and TRBJ2-1; 11 bases map to TRBD2. The CDR3 is 16 residues long. From germline, CDR1 is SGHTA and CDR2 FQGNSA. V was pared by 5 bases and J by 4 bases, with 7 bases of the junction left unmatched.